Following are 15 T cell receptor beta chains from one sample sequenced in a study of blood T cell repertoires in COVID-19. Only in-frame clones appear in the TCRdb table, and some are missing; sequencing was by immunoSEQ multiplex PCR. The sample has about 76,000 clones, approximately 85% seen once. Sample: peripheral blood. The receptors were gathered from a man in his sixties with COVID-19, enrolled during active disease.

The chain uses TRBV9 and TRBJ2-1; a possible D gene is TRBD2 (7 bases). V was clipped by 8 bases and J by 4 bases, with 19 bases between them. Germline V CDR1 and CDR2: SGDLS, YYNGEE. CDR3 length equals 15 residues. The CDR3 loop reads CASSSGGLAYNEQFF. Here the CDR3 DNA reads TGTGCCAGTTCCTCGGGGGGCCTTGCTTACAATGAGCAGTTCTTC. Full variable domain (missing parts from reference TRBV9 and TRBJ2-1): DSGVTQTPKHLITATGQRVTLRCSPRSGDLSVYWYQQSLDQGLQFLIQYYNGEERAKGNILERFSAQQFPDLHSELNLSSLELGDSALYFCASSSGGLAYNEQFFGPGTRLTVL.

This rearrangement joins TRBV12-3 or TRBV12-4 to TRBJ2-2, with TRBD2 matching 7 bases. V lost 7 bases to trimming and J lost 10 bases; unmatched junction nucleotides: 9. The CDR3 extends over 13 amino acids. The CDR3 DNA reads TGTGCCAGCACTAAAAGGGAGCGGGAGGAGCTGTTTTTT. Residues: CASTKREREELFF.

The genes are TRBV4-2 and TRBJ2-4; 9 nucleotides match TRBD1. This CDR3 is 19 amino acids long. Germline CDR1 and CDR2: LGHNA and YNFKEQ. Unmatched junction bases numbered 13, after V lost 4 bases and J lost 0 bases. The CDR3 loop is CASSPQGQGNALAKNIQYF. The CDR3 bases are TGTGCCAGCAGCCCACAAGGACAGGGGAATGCCCTAGCCAAAAACATTCAGTACTTC.

This clone is a singleton in its sample. This chain connects TRBV27 to TRBJ2-6; D unclear. This CDR3 contains 15 residues. V was trimmed by 4 bases and J by 0 bases, leaving 7 bases between them. Germline lookup yields CDR1 MNHEY and CDR2 SMNVEV (reference sequence). CDR3 bases: TGTGCCAGCAGTTCCCCCAGCTCTGGGGCCAACGTCCTGACTTTC. It codes for CASSSPSSGANVLTF.

V gene TRBV3-1 (or the pseudogene TRBV3-2) combines with J gene TRBJ1-2; the D is unclear. With 0 bases removed from V and 8 bases from J, the gap between germline ends came to 19 bases. Germline V gene lookup returns CDR1 LGHDT and CDR2 YNNKEL (reference sequence). The CDR3 sequence is 16 residues long. The CDR3 sequence: CASSQDSLAAGRGYTF. In DNA form, the CDR3 reads TGTGCCAGCAGCCAAGATTCTCTGGCGGCGGGAAGGGGCTACACCTTC.

This chain connects TRBV24-1 to TRBJ1-4, with TRBD1 as a possible D gene (5 bases). The germline gives CDR1 KGHDR, CDR2 SFDVKD. CDR3 size: 17 residues. The V end was cut by 4 bases, the J end by 2 bases, with 16 bases between. CDR3 DNA: TGTGCCACCAGTGACACACCAGGGTCTCCGACTAATGAAAAACTGTTTTTT. It translates to CATSDTPGSPTNEKLFF.

CDR3 in DNA: TGCGCCAGCAGCCTAGAAGGTTGGTACGAGCAGTACTTC. Translated: CASSLEGWYEQYF. V usage is TRBV5-1 and J usage is TRBJ2-7; D is unclear. The CDR3 loop spans 13 amino acids. Trimming removed 4 bases at V and 4 bases at J, with 12 bases between. Germline CDR1 reads SGHRS; CDR2 reads YFSETQ.

The chain uses TRBV6-5 and TRBJ1-3, with 7 bases matching TRBD1. There are 14 residues in the CDR3. The junction had 4 bases not matched to a gene; V was cut back by 8 bases and J by 0 bases. CDR1 and CDR2 from the germline V gene are MNHEY and SVGAGI. The CDR3 DNA is TGTGCCAGCGAGAACAGGGGCTCTGGAAACACCATATATTTT. Translation: CASENRGSGNTIYF.

This clone was observed once. The chain uses TRBV7-9 and TRBJ1-2, with TRBD1 matching 9 bases. The CDR3 covers 14 residues. Per germline, CDR1 SEHNR and CDR2 FQNEAQ (reference sequence). The J segment lost 4 bases and the V segment lost 6 bases, leaving 6 bases of the junction unmatched. The CDR3 nucleotides read TGTGCCAGCAGATCGGGACAGGGTTCCTATGGCTACACCTTC. It specifies CASRSGQGSYGYTF.

The chain is built from TRBV2 and TRBJ2-1; no reliable D call. V was trimmed by 2 bases and J by 7 bases, leaving 9 bases between them. Germline CDR1 reads SNHLY; CDR2 reads FYNNEI. CDR3 length: 13 residues. The chain's CDR3 is CASSENAVNEQFF. The CDR3 DNA reads TGTGCCAGCAGTGAAAACGCGGTTAATGAGCAGTTCTTC.

The genes are TRBV6-5 and TRBJ2-3; 11 bases agree with TRBD2. The CDR3 totals 15 residues. V lost 5 bases and J lost 7; bases outside the gene matches: 8. The germline V gene has CDR1 MNHEY and CDR2 SVGAGI. The CDR3 region is CASSLAGGDVNTQYF. CDR3 in DNA: TGTGCCAGCAGTCTAGCGGGAGGTGATGTTAATACGCAGTATTTT.

This clone is deemed medium-sized (0.01 to 0.1%). Different DNA sequences within this sample yield the same CDR3. The chain has TRBV7-3 and TRBJ2-3; D unclear. The CDR3 is made up of 14 amino acids. Trimming shortened V by 5 bases and J by 0 bases, and 9 bases separated the two germline ends. Germline V gene lookup returns CDR1 SGHTA and CDR2 FQGTGA. The CDR3 DNA follows: TGTGCCAGCAGCCTCTCGACTAGCACAGATACGCAGTATTTT. Its translation is CASSLSTSTDTQYF.

This chain connects TRBV6-5 to TRBJ1-3, with D maybe TRBD1 (6 bases). CDR1 and CDR2 (germline): MNHEY, SVGAGI. The CDR3 extends over 13 amino acids. V lost 6 bases, J lost 4 bases, and 10 bases lay in between. CDR3 in amino acids: CASRAGVGNTIYF. CDR3 sequence (DNA): TGTGCCAGCAGAGCAGGGGTCGGAAACACCATATATTTT.

The chain carries TRBV11-2 and TRBJ1-5; TRBD1 matches at 8 bases. J gave up 4 bases and V 5 bases, and 4 bases lay outside the gene matches. Germline V gives CDR1 SGHAT, CDR2 FQNNGV. There are 14 residues in the CDR3. CDR3 region: CASSRTGTNQPQHF. CDR3 coding DNA: TGTGCCAGCAGCCGGACAGGGACAAATCAGCCCCAGCATTTT.

Written as DNA, the CDR3 is TGTGCCAGCATCATGGGGGGAATGGAAAACATTCAGTACTTC. Its protein is CASIMGGMENIQYF. The V gene is TRBV7-2, the J gene TRBJ2-4, with a tentative D call TRBD2 (6 bases). Germline V gene sequence: CDR1 SGHTA, CDR2 FQGNSA. The CDR3 loop spans 14 amino acids. Trimming cost V 7 bases and J 5 bases, with 15 bases left between them. Combining the CDR3 with reference TRBV7-2 and TRBJ2-4 gives the whole variable domain GAGVSQSPSNKVTEKGKDVELRCDPISGHTALYWYRQSLGQGLEFLIYFQGNSAPDKSGLPSDRFSAERTGGSVSTLTIQRTQQEDSAVYLCASIMGGMENIQYFGAGTRLSVL.